Below are 32 T cell receptor beta chains sequenced from a single sample in a study of T cells in Graves' hyperthyroidism and ophthalmopathy. Regions amplified from RNA transcripts were the TCR beta CDR3 regions. HTBI primers drove first-round RT-PCR of the TCR CDR3. One entry per CDR3 protein results from TCRdb running MiXCR on the multiplex PCR reads. This sample has over 350,000 distinct CDR3 sequences; approximately 15% occur once, and the top ten carry less than 15%. Sample: blood. These receptors were taken from a man aged 18 to 29 with Graves' ophthalmopathy.

This clonotype appeared many times. The chain has TRBV28 and TRBJ1-3; D possibly corresponds to TRBD1 (5 bases). Trimming shortened V by 5 bases and J by 1 base, and 18 bases separated the two germline ends. The CDR3 covers 17 residues. Per germline, CDR1 MDHEN and CDR2 SYDVKM. The CDR3 reads CASSPGLGKGSGNTIYF. The CDR3, as DNA: TGTGCCAGCAGTCCGGGTCTAGGGAAGGGGTCTGGAAACACCATATATTTT.

This chain joins TRBV24-1 and TRBJ2-5, with 7 positions matching TRBD1. Germline lookup yields CDR1 KGHDR and CDR2 SFDVKD. This CDR3 has 17 amino acids. V lost 1 base and J lost 1; bases outside the gene matches: 8. CDR3 protein: CATSDFAGGQFQETQYF. For the CDR3, the DNA is TGTGCCACCAGTGATTTTGCAGGGGGACAGTTCCAAGAGACCCAGTACTTC.

This clonotype has at least ten counts. This CDR3 is CASRVPGTTSNEQFF. DNA for the CDR3: TGTGCCAGCAGGGTCCCCGGGACCACTTCCAATGAGCAGTTCTTC. The chain is built from TRBV7-3 and TRBJ2-1; the D gene could be TRBD1 or TRBD2 (5 bases each). V shed 6 bases and J shed 6 bases, with 18 bases lying between them. This CDR3 region has 15 residues. Germline CDR1 is SGHTA and CDR2 is FQGTGA. Full variable domain (remainder filled in from reference TRBV7-3 and TRBJ2-1): GAGVSQTPSNKVTEKGKYVELRCDPISGHTALYWYRQSLGQGPEFLIYFQGTGAADDSGLPNDRFFAVRPEGSVSTLKIQRTERGDSAVYLCASRVPGTTSNEQFFGPGTRLTVL.

This clonotype was counted at least ten times. The V gene is TRBV20-1, the J gene TRBJ1-5, with D unresolved. There are 14 residues in the CDR3. V was cut by 6 bases and J by 6 bases, with 18 bases left in between. The germline V gene encodes CDR1 DFQATT and CDR2 SNEGSKA (reference sequence). This CDR3 reads CSAQGRTPGQPQHF. CDR3 DNA sequence: TGCAGTGCACAAGGACGGACCCCCGGTCAGCCCCAGCATTTT.

This clonotype was detected ten times or more. The chain combines TRBV3-1 with TRBJ1-1, with D perhaps matching TRBD1 (5 bases). The CDR3 sequence is 15 residues long. Germline V lookup: CDR1 LGHDT, CDR2 YNNKEL (reference sequence). The ends were cut back, 4 bases at V and 4 bases at J, with 16 bases in the middle. The chain's CDR3 is CASSLGGYGGTEAFF. CDR3 in DNA: TGTGCCAGCAGCCTTGGGGGGTATGGCGGCACTGAAGCTTTCTTT.

A note on this clonotype: One base away lies a much larger clone, so this may be a sequencing read error. J is TRBJ1-2 and V is TRBV14; D gene unclear. The CDR3 length is 13 residues. CDR1 and CDR2 from the germline V gene are SGHDN and FVKESK. V gave up 0 bases and J gave up 4 bases, with 6 bases separating them. In DNA, the CDR3 is TGTGCCAGCAGCCAAGATCCCGGCTATGGCTACACCTTC. Translating it yields CASSQDPGYGYTF.

Many counts were recorded for this clonotype. The V gene is TRBV11-2, the J gene TRBJ2-3, with TRBD2 identical over 10 bases. With V trimmed by 1 base and J by 3 bases, 4 bases remained unmatched. The CDR3 extends over 16 amino acids. CDR1 is SGHAT, CDR2 FQNNGV, per germline. CDR3 sequence (DNA): TGTGCCAGCAGCTTAGGGGCTAGCGGGGGAACAGATACGCAGTATTTT. Protein: CASSLGASGGTDTQYF.

There are a few counts of this clonotype. This chain joins TRBV20-1 and TRBJ2-2; 7 bases are shared with TRBD2. Germline CDR1 reads DFQATT; CDR2 reads SNEGSKA (reference sequence). Losses at the gene ends were 0 bases for V and 1 base for J; bases not matched to a gene: 11. The CDR3 is 18 residues long. CDR3 region: CSARDTFGVAGNTGELFF. The CDR3 bases are TGCAGTGCTAGAGATACCTTTGGTGTAGCGGGGAACACCGGGGAGCTGTTTTTT.

This clonotype was seen ten or more times. The chain links TRBV3-1 to TRBJ1-4, with D unclear. CDR1 is LGHDT and CDR2 is YNNKEL in the germline V gene (reference sequence). V gave up 5 bases and J gave up 1 base, with 11 bases separating them. The CDR3 runs to 15 residues. For the CDR3, the DNA is TGTGCCAGCAGCGCCGGGAGACTAACTAATGAAAAACTGTTTTTT. Its translation is CASSAGRLTNEKLFF. The full variable domain, completed using reference TRBV3-1 and TRBJ1-4, is DTAVSQTPKYLVTQMGNDKSIKCEQNLGHDTMYWYKQDSKKFLKIMFSYNNKELIINETVPNRFSPKSPDKAHLNLHINSLELGDSAVYFCASSAGRLTNEKLFFGSGTQLSVL.

This clonotype was seen many times. The chain is built from TRBV5-1 and TRBJ2-7; TRBD2 aligns across 7 bases. The germline V gene encodes CDR1 SGHRS and CDR2 YFSETQ. The CDR3 sequence is 14 residues long. V gave up 7 bases and J gave up 0 bases; unmatched junction bases: 7. CDR3 residues: CASGEGRNSYEQYF. The CDR3 bases are TGCGCCAGCGGGGAGGGGAGGAACTCCTACGAGCAGTACTTC.

This clonotype was observed at least ten times. This rearrangement joins TRBV2 to TRBJ2-1; tentatively, D is TRBD1 or TRBD2 (6 bases each). Germline V gives CDR1 SNHLY, CDR2 FYNNEI. This CDR3 contains 15 residues. V was trimmed by 2 bases and J by 4 bases, leaving 12 bases between them. The CDR3 reads CASSENRGPYNEQFF. DNA for the CDR3: TGTGCCAGCAGTGAAAATCGGGGGCCGTACAATGAGCAGTTCTTC.

This clonotype has a handful of counts. J is TRBJ2-5 and V is TRBV5-1; 7 bases map to TRBD2. The V and J ends lost 4 bases and 3 bases, in that order; junction bases with no gene match: 12. The germline V gene has CDR1 SGHRS and CDR2 YFSETQ. The CDR3 is 16 residues long. The CDR3 bases are TGCGCCAGCAGCCCACGACGGGGGAGGGTTGAAGAGACCCAGTACTTC. It yields the protein CASSPRRGRVEETQYF. Full variable domain (rest looked up from reference TRBV5-1 and TRBJ2-5): KAGVTQTPRYLIKTRGQQVTLSCSPISGHRSVSWYQQTPGQGLQFLFEYFSETQRNKGNFPGRFSGRQFSNSRSEMNVSTLELGDSALYLCASSPRRGRVEETQYFGPGTRLLVL.

This clonotype has ten or more counts. This chain links TRBV19 with TRBJ1-5, with D possibly matching TRBD1 (6 bases). Germline V gene data show CDR1 as LNHDA and CDR2 as SQIVND (reference sequence). Trimming pared 6 bases from V and 0 bases from J, leaving 15 bases between. There are 16 residues in the CDR3. CDR3 region: CASSEGHKYSNQPQHF. CDR3 sequence (DNA): TGTGCCAGTAGCGAGGGACACAAGTATAGCAATCAGCCCCAGCATTTT.

This chain uses TRBV19 with TRBJ2-7; weak D call: TRBD1 (7 bases). V was cut by 3 bases and J by 0 bases, with 15 bases left in between. CDR3 length equals 16 residues. Germline loops: CDR1 LNHDA, CDR2 SQIVND (reference sequence). The CDR3 sequence is CASSIFGQGGSYEQYF. The CDR3 nucleotides read TGTGCCAGTAGTATCTTCGGGCAGGGGGGCTCCTACGAGCAGTACTTC.

This clonotype was recorded at least ten times. The V gene is TRBV20-1, the J gene TRBJ2-5, with a tentative D call TRBD2 (5 bases). Looked up from germline, CDR1 is DFQATT and CDR2 is SNEGSKA (reference sequence). The V and J ends lost 0 bases and 5 bases respectively, with 16 bases between them. The CDR3 has 15 residues. In DNA, the CDR3 is TGCAGTGCTAGAGATTACTCCCTGGCTAGCGAGACCCAGTACTTC. It is translated as CSARDYSLASETQYF.

Ten or more counts support this clonotype. The chain uses TRBV2 and TRBJ1-2; tentative D call: TRBD1 (6 bases). The CDR3 contains 12 residues. The germline V gene has CDR1 SNHLY and CDR2 FYNNEI. Between the trimmed V and J ends, which lost 6 bases and 8 bases, there was a span of 13 bases. CDR3 protein: CASSNREDGYTF. The CDR3 DNA is TGTGCCAGCAGCAACAGGGAAGACGGCTACACCTTC.

There are many counts of this clonotype. The V and J genes are TRBV5-5 and TRBJ2-3; TRBD2 is a possible D gene (6 bases). This CDR3 is 13 amino acids long. V was shortened by 7 bases and J by 0 bases, with 9 bases between the two germline ends. Germline-derived CDR1 and CDR2 are SGHKS and YYEKEE (reference sequence). The CDR3 coding sequence is TGTGCCAGCCTGGCGGGGAGCACAGATACGCAGTATTTT. Translation gives CASLAGSTDTQYF.

This clonotype was found a few times. V and J are TRBV5-1 and TRBJ2-3; 7 nucleotides agree with TRBD1. This CDR3 region has 17 residues. CDR1 SGHRS and CDR2 YFSETQ come from the germline V gene. The J segment lost 2 bases and the V segment lost 0 bases, leaving 9 bases of the junction unmatched. Here the CDR3 reads CASSLAWDRDLTDTQYF. In DNA form, the CDR3 reads TGCGCCAGCAGCTTGGCCTGGGACAGAGACCTCACAGATACGCAGTATTTT.

This clonotype appeared many times. This chain links TRBV12-3 or TRBV12-4 with TRBJ1-1; D unresolved. V gave up 3 bases and J gave up 1 base, with 15 bases separating them. This CDR3 spans 16 amino acids. CDR3 protein: CASSLAPNPGNTEAFF. In DNA form, the CDR3 reads TGTGCCAGCAGTTTGGCACCCAATCCAGGGAACACTGAAGCTTTCTTT.

This clonotype appeared many times. This chain connects TRBV18 to TRBJ2-3; D gene uncertain. The CDR3 consists of 14 residues. Per germline, CDR1 KGHSH and CDR2 LQKENI. Trimming removed 3 bases from V and 0 bases from J, with 7 bases in between. The CDR3 loop is CASSPTSSTDTQYF. The CDR3 nucleotides are TGTGCCAGCTCACCTACATCGAGCACAGATACGCAGTATTTT.

This clonotype was counted a few times. The chain joins TRBV19 to TRBJ2-5; 13 nucleotides align to TRBD2. This CDR3 region has 17 residues. V was pared by 4 bases and J by 5 bases, with 10 bases of the junction left unmatched. CDR1 LNHDA and CDR2 SQIVND come from the germline V gene (reference sequence). CDR3 region: CASSTIRLAGGVETQYF. The CDR3 DNA sequence: TGTGCCAGTAGTACTATACGACTAGCGGGAGGAGTGGAGACCCAGTACTTC.

This clonotype appeared many times. This chain links TRBV20-1 with TRBJ2-5; 7 nucleotides match TRBD2. Unmatched junction bases numbered 5, after V lost 0 bases and J lost 7 bases. CDR1 and CDR2 from the germline V gene are DFQATT and SNEGSKA (reference sequence). The CDR3 runs to 13 residues. The CDR3 region has the DNA TGCAGTGCTAGAGAAGCGGGGCCGTTGACCCAGTACTTC. Its translation: CSAREAGPLTQYF.

Ten or more counts support this clonotype. The V and J genes are TRBV6-1 and TRBJ2-2; TRBD1 matches at 7 bases. The CDR3 extends over 15 amino acids. Germline V gene sequence: CDR1 MNHNS, CDR2 SASEGT. Germline trimming cut 4 bases from V and 0 bases from J; bases unmatched to any gene: 2. This chain's CDR3 is CASSGGQSNTGELFF. The CDR3 region has the DNA TGTGCCAGCAGTGGGGGACAGTCGAACACCGGGGAGCTGTTTTTT.

J is TRBJ1-5 and V is TRBV4-1, with no clear D. The V and J ends lost 1 base and 4 bases respectively, with 8 bases between them. The germline gives CDR1 MGHRA, CDR2 YSYEKL. The CDR3 spans 14 residues. The CDR3 loop reads CASSQGPGNQPQHF. CDR3 bases: TGCGCCAGCAGCCAAGGGCCCGGTAATCAGCCCCAGCATTTT.

This clonotype was picked up a small number of times. The chain couples TRBV14 to TRBJ1-1, with 8 positions matching TRBD1. V trimming: 0 bases; J trimming: 3 bases; junction bases outside the gene matches: 6. The CDR3 length is 16 residues. Germline CDR1 reads SGHDN; CDR2 reads FVKESK. In nucleotides, the CDR3 is TGTGCCAGCAGCCAAGATATCGGACAGGGTCACACTGAAGCTTTCTTT. It specifies CASSQDIGQGHTEAFF.

The table lists this clonotype with many counts. This chain joins TRBV6-1 and TRBJ1-2; TRBD1 is a possible D gene (5 bases). Between the trimmed V and J ends, which lost 6 bases and 7 bases, there was a span of 12 bases. The CDR3 sequence is 12 residues long. From germline, CDR1 is MNHNS and CDR2 SASEGT. Here the CDR3 DNA reads TGTGCCAGCAGACTCCTGGGGGTTGGCTACACCTTC. Amino acids: CASRLLGVGYTF.

The CDR3 nucleotides are TGTGCCAGCAAAACTGAAAGAGCCTTTTACGAGCAGTACTTC. This encodes CASKTERAFYEQYF. The V gene is TRBV27, the J gene TRBJ2-7; no firm D call. Per the germline V gene, CDR1 is MNHEY and CDR2 is SMNVEV (reference sequence). V shed 7 bases and J shed 4 bases, with 17 bases lying between them. The CDR3 is 14 amino acids.

This clonotype was recorded a few times. This sequence joins TRBV5-8 and TRBJ1-1, with unresolved D. CDR1 and CDR2 (germline): SGHTS, YDEGEE. V was pared by 7 bases and J by 4 bases, with 17 bases between. The CDR3 totals 14 residues. The CDR3 bases are TGTGCCAGCGTCCGGGGTGGAAGTAGCACTGAAGCTTTCTTT. Translation: CASVRGGSSTEAFF.

Only a few counts were recorded for this clonotype. V gene TRBV4-1 combines with J gene TRBJ1-1, with 7 bases matching TRBD1. This CDR3 contains 17 residues. Germline CDR1 is MGHRA and CDR2 is YSYEKL. V shed 3 bases and J 6 bases; nucleotides not matched to a gene: 16. The CDR3 region is CASSQPRRQGESAEAFF. In DNA form, the CDR3 reads TGCGCCAGCAGCCAGCCGCGGCGGCAGGGGGAATCGGCTGAAGCTTTCTTT.

This sequence joins TRBV4-2 and TRBJ2-5; 9 bases agree with TRBD2. The junction had 3 bases not matched to a gene; V was cut back by 4 bases and J by 3 bases. CDR1 is LGHNA and CDR2 is YNFKEQ in the germline V gene. The CDR3 length is 14 residues. This chain's CDR3 is CASSRLADEETQYF. For the CDR3, the DNA is TGTGCCAGCAGCCGACTAGCGGACGAAGAGACCCAGTACTTC.

This clonotype has a count of ten or more. The V call is TRBV9, the J call TRBJ2-3; D is unresolved. The CDR3 totals 16 residues. The V gene's germline CDR1 is SGDLS and CDR2 YYNGEE. V was clipped by 0 bases and J by 2 bases, with 13 bases between them. The CDR3 sequence: CASSVGFQTTTDTQYF. The CDR3, as DNA: TGTGCCAGCAGCGTAGGTTTCCAAACTACCACAGATACGCAGTATTTT.

This clonotype was seen ten or more times. V is TRBV6-2 or TRBV6-3 and J is TRBJ1-1; D is perhaps TRBD1 (5 bases). This CDR3 is 13 amino acids long. Germline V CDR1 and CDR2: MNHEY, SVGEGT. Trimming took 6 bases from V and 4 from J, leaving 12 bases between them. The CDR3 here is CASSHRLLTEAFF. The CDR3 DNA is TGTGCCAGCAGCCACAGGTTGCTCACTGAAGCTTTCTTT.